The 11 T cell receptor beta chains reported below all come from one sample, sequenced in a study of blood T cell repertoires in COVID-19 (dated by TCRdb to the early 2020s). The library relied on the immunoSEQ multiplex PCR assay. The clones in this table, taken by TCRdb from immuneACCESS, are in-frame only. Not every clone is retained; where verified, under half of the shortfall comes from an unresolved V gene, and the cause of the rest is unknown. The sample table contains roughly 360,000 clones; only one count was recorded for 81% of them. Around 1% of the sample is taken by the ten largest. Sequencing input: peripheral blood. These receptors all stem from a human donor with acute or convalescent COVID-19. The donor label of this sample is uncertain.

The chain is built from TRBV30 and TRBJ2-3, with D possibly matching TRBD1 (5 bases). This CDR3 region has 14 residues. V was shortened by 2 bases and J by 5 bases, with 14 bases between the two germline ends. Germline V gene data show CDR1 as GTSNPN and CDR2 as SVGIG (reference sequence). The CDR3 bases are TGTGCCTGGAGTATGTCGGGCCAGGGAGATACGCAGTATTTT. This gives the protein CAWSMSGQGDTQYF.

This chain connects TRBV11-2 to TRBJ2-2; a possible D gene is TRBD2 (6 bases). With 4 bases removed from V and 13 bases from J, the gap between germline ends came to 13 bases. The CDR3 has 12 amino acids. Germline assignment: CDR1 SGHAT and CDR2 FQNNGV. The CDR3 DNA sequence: TGTGCCAGCAGCTCAGATGGGAGGACGCTGTTTTTT. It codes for CASSSDGRTLFF.

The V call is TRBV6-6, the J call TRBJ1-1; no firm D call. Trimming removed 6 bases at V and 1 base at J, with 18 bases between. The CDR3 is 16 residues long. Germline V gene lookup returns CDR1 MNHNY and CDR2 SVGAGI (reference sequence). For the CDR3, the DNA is TGTGCCAGCAGGTTTATCACCTCAACAAGGAACACTGAAGCTTTCTTT. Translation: CASRFITSTRNTEAFF.

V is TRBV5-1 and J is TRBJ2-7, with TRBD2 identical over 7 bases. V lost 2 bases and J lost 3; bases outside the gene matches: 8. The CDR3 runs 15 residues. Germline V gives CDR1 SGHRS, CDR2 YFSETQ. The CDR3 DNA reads TGCGCCAGCAGCTTTAGTAGCGGGTTCCGCTACGAGCAGTACTTC. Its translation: CASSFSSGFRYEQYF.

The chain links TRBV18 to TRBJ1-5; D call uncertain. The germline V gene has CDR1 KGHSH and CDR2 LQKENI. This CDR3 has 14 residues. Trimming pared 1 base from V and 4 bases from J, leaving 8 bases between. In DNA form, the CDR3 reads TGTGCCAGCTCACCACTTGGAGATAATCAGCCCCAGCATTTT. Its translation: CASSPLGDNQPQHF. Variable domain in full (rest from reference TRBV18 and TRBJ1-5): NAGVMQNPRHLVRRRGQEARLRCSPMKGHSHVYWYRQLPEEGLKFMVYLQKENIIDESGMPKERFSAEFPKEGPSILRIQQVVRGDSAAYFCASSPLGDNQPQHFGDGTRLSIL.

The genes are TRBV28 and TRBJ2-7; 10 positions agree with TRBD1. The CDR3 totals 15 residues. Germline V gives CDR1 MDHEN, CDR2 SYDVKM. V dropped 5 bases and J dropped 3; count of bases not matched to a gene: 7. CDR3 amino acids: CASSATGTGDYEQYF. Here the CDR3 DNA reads TGTGCCAGCAGTGCAACCGGGACAGGGGACTACGAGCAGTACTTC. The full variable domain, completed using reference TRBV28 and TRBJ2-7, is DVKVTQSSRYLVKRTGEKVFLECVQDMDHENMFWYRQDPGLGLRLIYFSYDVKMKEKGDIPEGYSVSREKKERFSLILESASTNQTSMYLCASSATGTGDYEQYFGPGTRLTVT.

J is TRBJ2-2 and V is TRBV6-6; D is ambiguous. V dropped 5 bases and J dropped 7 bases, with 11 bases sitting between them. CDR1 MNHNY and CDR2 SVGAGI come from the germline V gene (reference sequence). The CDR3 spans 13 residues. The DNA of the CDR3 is TGTGCCAGCAGTCGCATACAAGTCGGGGAGCTGTTTTTT. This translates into CASSRIQVGELFF.

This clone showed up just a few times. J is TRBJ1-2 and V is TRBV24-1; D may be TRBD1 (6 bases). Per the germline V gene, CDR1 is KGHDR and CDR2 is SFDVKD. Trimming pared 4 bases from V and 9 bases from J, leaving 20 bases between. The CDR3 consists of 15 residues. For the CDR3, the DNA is TGTGCCACCAGTGACAGCGCTACAGGGCTTAGAAGCTACACCTTC. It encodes CATSDSATGLRSYTF.

The CDR3: CASSLGLAGVGEQYF. CDR3 DNA sequence: TGCGCCAGCAGCTTGGGACTAGCGGGAGTTGGGGAGCAGTACTTC. V gene TRBV5-1 combines with J gene TRBJ2-7; 12 bases match TRBD2. This CDR3 comprises 15 residues. Germline CDR1 is SGHRS and CDR2 is YFSETQ. With V trimmed by 0 bases and J by 7 bases, 5 bases remained unmatched.

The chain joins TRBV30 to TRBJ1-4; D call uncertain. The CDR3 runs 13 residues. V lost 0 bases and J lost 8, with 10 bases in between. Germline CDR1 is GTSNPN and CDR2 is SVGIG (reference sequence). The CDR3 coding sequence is TGTGCCTGGAGTGTAAGCGGTGCGGAAAAACTGTTTTTT. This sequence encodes CAWSVSGAEKLFF.

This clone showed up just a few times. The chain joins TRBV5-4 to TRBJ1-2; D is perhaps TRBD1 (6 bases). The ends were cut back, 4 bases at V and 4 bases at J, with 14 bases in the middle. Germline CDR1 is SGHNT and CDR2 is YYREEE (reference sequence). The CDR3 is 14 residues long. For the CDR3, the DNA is TGTGCCAGCAGCGGGGGCTCGCCGTTCTATGGCTACACCTTC. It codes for CASSGGSPFYGYTF.